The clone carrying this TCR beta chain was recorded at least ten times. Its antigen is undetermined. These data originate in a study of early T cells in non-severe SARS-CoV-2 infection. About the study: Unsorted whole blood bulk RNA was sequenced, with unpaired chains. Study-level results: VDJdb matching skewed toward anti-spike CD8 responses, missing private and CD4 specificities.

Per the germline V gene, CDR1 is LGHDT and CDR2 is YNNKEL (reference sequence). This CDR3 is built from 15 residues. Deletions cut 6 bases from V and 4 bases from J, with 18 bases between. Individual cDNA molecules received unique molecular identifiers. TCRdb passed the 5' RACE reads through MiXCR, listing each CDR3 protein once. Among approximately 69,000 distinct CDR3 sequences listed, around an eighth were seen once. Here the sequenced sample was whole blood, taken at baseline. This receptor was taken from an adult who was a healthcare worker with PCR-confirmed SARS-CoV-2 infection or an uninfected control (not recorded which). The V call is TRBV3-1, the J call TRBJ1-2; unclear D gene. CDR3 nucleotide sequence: TGTGCCAGCAGTCCCGACACCGGAAAGCTCTATGGCTACACCTTC. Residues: CASSPDTGKLYGYTF.